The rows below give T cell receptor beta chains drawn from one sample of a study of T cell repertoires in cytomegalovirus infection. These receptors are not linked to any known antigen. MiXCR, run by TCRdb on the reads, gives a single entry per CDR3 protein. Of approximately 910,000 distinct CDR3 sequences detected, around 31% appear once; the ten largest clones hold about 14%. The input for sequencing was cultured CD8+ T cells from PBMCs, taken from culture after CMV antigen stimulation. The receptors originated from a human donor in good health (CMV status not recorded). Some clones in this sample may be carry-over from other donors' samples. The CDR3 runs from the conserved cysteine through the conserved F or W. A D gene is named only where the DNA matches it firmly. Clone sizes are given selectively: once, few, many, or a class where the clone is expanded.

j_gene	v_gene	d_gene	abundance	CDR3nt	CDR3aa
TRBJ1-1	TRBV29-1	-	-	TGCAGCGTTGAAGGGGCGGGGGCCAACACTGAAGCTTTCTTT	CSVEGAGANTEAFF
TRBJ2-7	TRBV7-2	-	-	TGTGCCAGCAGCCTAGCAGACGGGGTCTCCTACGAGGAGTACTTC	CASSLADGVSYEEYF
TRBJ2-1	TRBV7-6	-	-	TGTGCCAGCAGCTTAGTTGTCGGGGGGCAAACCTGCAATGAGCAGTTCTTC	CASSLVVGGQTCNEQFF
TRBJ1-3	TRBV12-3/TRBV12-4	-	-	TGTGCCAGCAGTTTAGCGTTCCCAGCTGGAAACACCATATATTTT	CASSLAFPAGNTIYF
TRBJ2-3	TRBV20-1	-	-	TGCAGTGCTAGAGATCGTGGCGGGGCCCGCACAGATACGCAGTATTTT	CSARDRGGARTDTQYF
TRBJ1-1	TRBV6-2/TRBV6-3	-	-	TGTGCCAGCAGTTACCCCGCGGACCTGCGGTCCACTGAAGCTTTCTTT	CASSYPADLRSTEAFF
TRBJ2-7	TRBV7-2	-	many	TGTGCCAGCAGCTTAGGAGGGGGGGCGGACGAGCAGTACTTC	CASSLGGGADEQYF
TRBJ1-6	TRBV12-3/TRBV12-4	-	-	TGTGCCAGCAGCGTCAATCGGAGAGAGACCCTCCACTTT	CASSVNRRETLHF
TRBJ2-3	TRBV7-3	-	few	TGTGCCAGCAGCCTAGCCCCTTTTACGGGGGAAGCAGATACGCAGTATTTT	CASSLAPFTGEADTQYF
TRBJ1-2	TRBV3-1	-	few	TGTGCCAGCAGCGTCCCGGGGGCCGGTGGCTACACCTTC	CASSVPGAGGYTF
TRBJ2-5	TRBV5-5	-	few	TGTGCCAGCAGCTTGGGTACTAAAGAAGAGACCCAGTACTTC	CASSLGTKEETQYF
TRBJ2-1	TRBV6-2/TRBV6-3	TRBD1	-	TGTGCCAGCAGTTACCTCCACTACTCCCCAGAGGACAGGGGGGTAACCAATGAGCAGTTCTTC	CASSYLHYSPEDRGVTNEQFF
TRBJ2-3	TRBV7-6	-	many	TGTGCCAGCAGCGCCGCTGAATTAGGCGGTAGGGAGTCAGATACGCAGTATTTT	CASSAAELGGRESDTQYF
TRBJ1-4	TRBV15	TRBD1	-	TGTGCCACCAGCAGGGGACCCCCGGACAGGGAGGCCCCTGAAAAACTGTTTTTT	CATSRGPPDREAPEKLFF
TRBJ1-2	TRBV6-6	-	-	TGTGCCAGCAGGTCGGGGGAGAACTATGGCTACACCTTC	CASRSGENYGYTF
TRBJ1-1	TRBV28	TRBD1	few	TGTGCCAGCACTCTAAGGCAAGGACAGGGTAGTTACAACACTGAAGCTTTCTTT	CASTLRQGQGSYNTEAFF
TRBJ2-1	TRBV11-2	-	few	TGTGCCAGCAGCCCAAAATACGGGGGCGATGAGCAGTTCTTC	CASSPKYGGDEQFF
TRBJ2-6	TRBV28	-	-	TGTGCCAGCAGTTTTTATGGATTCTCTGGGGCCAACGTCCTGACTTTC	CASSFYGFSGANVLTF
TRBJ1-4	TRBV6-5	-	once	TGTGCCAGCAGTTACTCTCGGTATGAGGGTTTGATTGAAAAACTGTTTTTT	CASSYSRYEGLIEKLFF
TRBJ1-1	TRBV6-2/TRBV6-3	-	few	TGTGCCAGCAGCCCTGGACACAGCAACACTGAAGCTTTCTTT	CASSPGHSNTEAFF
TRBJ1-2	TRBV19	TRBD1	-	TGTGCCAGTAGTAAGGACAGGGGTCATGGCTACACCTTC	CASSKDRGHGYTF
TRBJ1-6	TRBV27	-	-	TGTGCCAGCAGTTTTAACGGGGGATTCCCCCTCCACTTT	CASSFNGGFPLHF
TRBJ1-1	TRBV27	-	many	TGTGCCAGCAGTTGGGCAGGGAACACTGAAGCTTTCTTT	CASSWAGNTEAFF
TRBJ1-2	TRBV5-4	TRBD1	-	TGTGCCAGCAGCCCCTCCCCGGGACAGGGATACTATGGCTACACCTTC	CASSPSPGQGYYGYTF
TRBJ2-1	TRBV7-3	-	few	TGTGCCAGCAGCTTAACGGTTGGAGGGTCTCGCAATGAGCAGTTCTTC	CASSLTVGGSRNEQFF
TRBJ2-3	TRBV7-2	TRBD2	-	TGTGCCAGCAGCCCTCGGACTAGTTTAGATACGCAGTATTTT	CASSPRTSLDTQYF
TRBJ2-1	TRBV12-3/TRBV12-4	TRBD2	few	TGTGCCAGCAGCGCGGGGGTCTACAATGAGCAGTTCTTC	CASSAGVYNEQFF
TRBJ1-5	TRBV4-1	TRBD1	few	TGCGCCAGCAGTCAACAGGGGGCGTCCAATCAGCCCCAGCATTTT	CASSQQGASNQPQHF
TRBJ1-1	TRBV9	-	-	TGTGCCAGCAGCGTACGAGGAGACCAAATCATGAACACTGAAGCTTTCTTT	CASSVRGDQIMNTEAFF
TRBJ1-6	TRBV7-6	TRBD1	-	TGTGCCAGCAGCCCTAGCGCCGGACCCCAGGGGGCCCTCCACTTT	CASSPSAGPQGALHF
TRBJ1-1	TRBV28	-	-	TGTGCCAGCAGTTTGTACAGAGCTACTGAAGCTTTCTTT	CASSLYRATEAFF
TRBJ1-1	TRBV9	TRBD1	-	TGTGCCAGCAGCCCCCGCACGGACAGGGAGAACACTGAAGCTTTCTTT	CASSPRTDRENTEAFF
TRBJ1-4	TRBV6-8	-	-	TGTGCCAGCAGTTACCCCGGGGGCGAAAAACTGTTTTTT	CASSYPGGEKLFF
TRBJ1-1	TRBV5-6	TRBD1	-	TGTGCCAGCAGGGGGACAGGGGGCATGAACACTGAAGCTTTCTTT	CASRGTGGMNTEAFF
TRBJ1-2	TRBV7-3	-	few	TGTGCCAGCAGCTTAAGGGGACCCCAAGAAGCGGCTAACTATGGCTACACCTTC	CASSLRGPQEAANYGYTF
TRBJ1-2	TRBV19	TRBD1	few	TGTGCCAGTAGTTCGAATGCCGGGACAGCCTTACCCCACTATGGCTACACCTTC	CASSSNAGTALPHYGYTF
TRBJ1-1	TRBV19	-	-	TGTGCCAGTAGTATAATGGAGGTGGGCGCTGAAGCTTTCTTT	CASSIMEVGAEAFF
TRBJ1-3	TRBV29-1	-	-	TGCAGCGTTGAAGATTTCTGGGGAGACACCATATATTTT	CSVEDFWGDTIYF
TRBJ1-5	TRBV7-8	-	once	TGTGCCAGCAGCTTAGCGCTAGAAGGAGTGGAACAGCCCCAGCATTTT	CASSLALEGVEQPQHF
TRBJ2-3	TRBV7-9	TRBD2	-	TGTGCCAGCAGCCCTCGGGGAGCGGGGGGGCTTCAAGATACGCAGTATTTT	CASSPRGAGGLQDTQYF
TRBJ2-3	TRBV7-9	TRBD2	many	TGTGCCAGCAGCTTTGGCCTAGCGGGGGCCACAGATACGCAGTATTTT	CASSFGLAGATDTQYF
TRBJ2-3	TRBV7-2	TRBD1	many	TGTGCCAGCAGCTCTATGGACAGGGGCCGCACAGATACGCAGTATTTT	CASSSMDRGRTDTQYF
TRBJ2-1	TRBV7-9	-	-	TGTGCCAGCAGCTCCCGGGACATAGAACACAATGAGCAGTTCTTC	CASSSRDIEHNEQFF
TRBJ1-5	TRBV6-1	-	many	TGTGCCAGCAAGCACGGACTCACCCAGCATTTT	CASKHGLTQHF
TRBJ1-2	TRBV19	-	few	TGTGCCAGTAGCAGGGGCCCGGGGGATGGCTACACCTTC	CASSRGPGDGYTF
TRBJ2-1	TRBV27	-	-	TGTGCCAGCAGTCCGGGACACAATTACAATGAGCAGTTCTTC	CASSPGHNYNEQFF
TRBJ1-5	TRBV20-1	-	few	TGCAGTGCTAGAGTAACCAGTAATAGCAATCAGCCCCAGCATTTT	CSARVTSNSNQPQHF
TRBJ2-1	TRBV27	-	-	TGTGCCAGCAGTTTATCCAGAACGGATGAGCAGTTCTTC	CASSLSRTDEQFF
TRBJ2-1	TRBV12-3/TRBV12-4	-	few	TGTGCCAGCACCCCGGGCCAGGGCCCTTCCTACAATGAGCAGTTCTTC	CASTPGQGPSYNEQFF
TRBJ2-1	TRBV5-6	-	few	TGTGCCAGCAGCATTGGGTCTACAGGGCAGTTCTTC	CASSIGSTGQFF
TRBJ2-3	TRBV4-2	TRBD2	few	TGTGCCAGCAGCCAAGACGGGGTAGCGGGTGAAGATACGCAGTATTTT	CASSQDGVAGEDTQYF